A selection of T cell receptor beta chains follows, all from one sample in a study of blood T cell repertoires in COVID-19. TCRdb's table, derived via immunoSEQ multiplex PCR, lists solely in-frame clones and lacks some. The table lists around 300,000 clones, roughly 87% of them singletons, with approximately 5.7% in the top ten. Specimen: PBMCs or T cells enriched from blood (not recorded which). The source of these receptors is a woman between 40 and 50 years old who had recovered from COVID-19. Both conserved end residues are part of each CDR3. Each record gives: CDR3 DNA, CDR3 protein, D gene, CDR3 length, J gene, V gene, clone size. D genes are given only for firm matches. Part of the rows lack a size; the others show once, few, many or a class for expanded clones.

TGTGCCAGCAGCTTACTGGCGGGAGGTGAGCAGTTCTTC	CASSLLAGGEQFF	TRBD2	13	TRBJ2-1	TRBV7-9	.
TGCGCCAGCAGCTCGGGGGGTATTCGGTACGAGCAGTACTTC	CASSSGGIRYEQYF	TRBD2	14	TRBJ2-7	TRBV5-1	.
TGTGCCAGCAGTTTTACTCCGTCGGCTAACTATGGCTACACCTTC	CASSFTPSANYGYTF	.	15	TRBJ1-2	TRBV27	.
TGTGCCAGCAGCCAGGACAGGTCTCTCCTTTACGAGCAGTACTTC	CASSQDRSLLYEQYF	TRBD1	15	TRBJ2-7	TRBV3-1/TRBV3-2	.
TGTGCCAGCAGCTCGGGGGGAGGACCCCTCCACTTT	CASSSGGGPLHF	.	12	TRBJ1-6	TRBV7-3	.
TGTGCCAGCACCCCTCCCGTGGGGGCGAGGGATGGCTACACCTTC	CASTPPVGARDGYTF	.	15	TRBJ1-2	TRBV28	.
TGTGCCAGCAGTTTATCTTTCCGTAACACAGATACGCAGTATTTT	CASSLSFRNTDTQYF	.	15	TRBJ2-3	TRBV27	.
TGTGCCAGTAGAGACAGGGGTCGGGGTTTCAATCAGCCCCAGCATTTT	CASRDRGRGFNQPQHF	TRBD1	16	TRBJ1-5	TRBV19	.
TGTGCCAGCAGCCTCGTCGGAGGTAACTATGGCTACACCTTC	CASSLVGGNYGYTF	.	14	TRBJ1-2	TRBV2	.
TGTGCCATCAGCCCCGCTAGTGTTAGGGAGATGGGTGAAGCTTTCTTT	CAISPASVREMGEAFF	.	16	TRBJ1-1	TRBV10-3	.
TGTGCCAGCAGCCAAGCTCTGGGACCCGGGGGAGAGCAGTACTTC	CASSQALGPGGEQYF	.	15	TRBJ2-7	TRBV14	.
TGCGCCAGCAGGACGACAGGAGGATCTGGAAACACCATATATTTT	CASRTTGGSGNTIYF	.	15	TRBJ1-3	TRBV5-1	.
TGTGCCAGTAGAAAGCAGGGGGCGGGCTATGGCTACACCTTC	CASRKQGAGYGYTF	TRBD1	14	TRBJ1-2	TRBV5-4	.
TGTGCCAGCAGAACTCGTCGTACTGAAGCTTTCTTT	CASRTRRTEAFF	.	12	TRBJ1-1	TRBV28	.
TGTGCCACCAGTGATTTTGGCAGCCAGGGGACCCAGTACTTC	CATSDFGSQGTQYF	.	14	TRBJ2-5	TRBV24-1	.
TGTGCCAGCAGTCCCCGATCGAGCTCCTATAATTCACCCCTCCACTTT	CASSPRSSSYNSPLHF	.	16	TRBJ1-6	TRBV28	.
TGTGCCAGCAGCCTACTAGCGGACAGCACAGATACGCAGTATTTT	CASSLLADSTDTQYF	TRBD2	15	TRBJ2-3	TRBV9	.
TGTGCCAGTAGTATGGGACAGGGGAACGGGGAGCTGTTTTTT	CASSMGQGNGELFF	TRBD1	14	TRBJ2-2	TRBV19	.
TGTGCCAGCAGTGAAGCTCCGCAGGGTAGCTACGAGCAGTACTTC	CASSEAPQGSYEQYF	.	15	TRBJ2-7	TRBV2	.
TGTGCCAGCAGCTCCGGGACACTCTCCTACGAGCAGTACTTC	CASSSGTLSYEQYF	.	14	TRBJ2-7	TRBV28	once
TGTGCCAGCAGCCCGGACAGGTCGAACACTGAAGCTTTCTTT	CASSPDRSNTEAFF	TRBD1	14	TRBJ1-1	TRBV7-2	.
TGTGCCAGCAGTTCCCTACGGCAGCCCCAGCATTTT	CASSSLRQPQHF	.	12	TRBJ1-5	TRBV12-3/TRBV12-4	.
TGTGCCACGCAGTTATCAGGGGCCTACGAGCAGTACTTC	CATQLSGAYEQYF	.	13	TRBJ2-7	TRBV5-6	.
TGTGCCACCAGTGATGGGGGACAGGGGGGCACTGAAGCTTTCTTT	CATSDGGQGGTEAFF	TRBD1	15	TRBJ1-1	TRBV24-1	.